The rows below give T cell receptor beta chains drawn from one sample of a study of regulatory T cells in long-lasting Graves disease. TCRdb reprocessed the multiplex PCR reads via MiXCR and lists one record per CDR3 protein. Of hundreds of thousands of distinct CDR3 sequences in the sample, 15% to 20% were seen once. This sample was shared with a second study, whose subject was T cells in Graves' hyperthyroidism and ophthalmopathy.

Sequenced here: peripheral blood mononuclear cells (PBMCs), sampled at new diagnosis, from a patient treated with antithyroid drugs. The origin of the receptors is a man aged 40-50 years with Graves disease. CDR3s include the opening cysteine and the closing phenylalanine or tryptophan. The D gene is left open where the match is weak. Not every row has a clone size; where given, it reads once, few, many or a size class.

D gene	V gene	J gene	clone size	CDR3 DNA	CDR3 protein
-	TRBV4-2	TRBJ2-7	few	TGTGCCAGCAGCCCCTTGGACTGGTCCTACGAGCAGTACTTC	CASSPLDWSYEQYF
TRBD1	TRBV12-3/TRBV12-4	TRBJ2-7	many	TGTGCCAGCAGTGACAGGGAGAGGTTCGAGCAGTACTTC	CASSDRERFEQYF
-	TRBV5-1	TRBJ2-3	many	TGCGCCAGCAGCTTGGGGTTTTCAGATACGCAGTATTTT	CASSLGFSDTQYF
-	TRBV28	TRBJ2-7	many	TGTGCCAGCAGTTCATCCGGGGTTTTCTACGAGCAGTACTTC	CASSSSGVFYEQYF
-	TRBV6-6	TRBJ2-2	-	TGTGCCAGCAGTTACTCGATTCAGGGGAACACCGGGGAGCTGTTTTTT	CASSYSIQGNTGELFF
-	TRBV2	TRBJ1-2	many	TGTGCCAGCATTTGGGAGGGTGATGGCTACACCTTC	CASIWEGDGYTF
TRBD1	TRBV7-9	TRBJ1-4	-	TGTGCCAGCAGCTTTATGAAGGGGGCGCGAGATGAAAAACTGTTTTTT	CASSFMKGARDEKLFF
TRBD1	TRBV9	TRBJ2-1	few	TGTGCCAGCAGCGTTCCTCAGACAGGGGGTGAGCAGTTCTTC	CASSVPQTGGEQFF
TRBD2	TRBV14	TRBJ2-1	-	TGTGCCAGCACCACTCTAGCGGGGTCCTACAATGAGCAGTTCTTC	CASTTLAGSYNEQFF
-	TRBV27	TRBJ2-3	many	TGTGCCAGCAGTCGTACTCATGGGGGCACAGATACGCAGTATTTT	CASSRTHGGTDTQYF
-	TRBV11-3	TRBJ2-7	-	TGTGCCAGCAGCTTATTGTGGGACTCCTACGAGCAGTACTTC	CASSLLWDSYEQYF
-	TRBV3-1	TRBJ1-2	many	TGTGCCAGCAGCCCCAGGGGATTTGGGTATGGCTACACCTTC	CASSPRGFGYGYTF
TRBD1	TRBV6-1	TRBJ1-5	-	TGTGCCAGCACCCGGACAGGGGGTCAATTTCAGCCCCAGCATTTT	CASTRTGGQFQPQHF
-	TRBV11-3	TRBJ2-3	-	TGTGCCAGCAGGATAAACGGGGTGACACGCACAGATACGCAGTATTTT	CASRINGVTRTDTQYF
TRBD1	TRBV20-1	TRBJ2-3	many	TGCAGTGCGCAAAACAGGGGTTCGGAGACAGATACGCAGTATTTT	CSAQNRGSETDTQYF
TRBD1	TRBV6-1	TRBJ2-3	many	TGTGCCAGCCGGCCTCCGGACAGGGGGGTCACAGATACGCAGTATTTT	CASRPPDRGVTDTQYF
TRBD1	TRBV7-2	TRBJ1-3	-	TGTGCCAGCAGACGGGACAGGAGCTCTGGAAACACCATATATTTT	CASRRDRSSGNTIYF
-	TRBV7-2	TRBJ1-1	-	TGTGCCAGCAGCTTATGGGGACAACGAGACACTGAAGCTTTCTTT	CASSLWGQRDTEAFF
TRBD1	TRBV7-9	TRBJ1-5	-	TGTGCCAGCAGCCACGCTGGACAGGGAGTTAACCAGCCCCAGCATTTT	CASSHAGQGVNQPQHF
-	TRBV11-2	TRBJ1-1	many	TGTGCCAGCAGCTGGGTCGAGAACACTGAAGCTTTCTTT	CASSWVENTEAFF
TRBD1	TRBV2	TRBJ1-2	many	TGTGCCAGCAGTGAAGTGGCAGGGGGAGGCTACACCTTC	CASSEVAGGGYTF
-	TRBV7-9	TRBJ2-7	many	TGTGCCAGCTGGCGGGACGGAACCTACGAGCAGTACTTC	CASWRDGTYEQYF
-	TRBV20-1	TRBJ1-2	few	TGCAGTGCTAGAGTGACAGAACCTTATGGCTACACCTTC	CSARVTEPYGYTF
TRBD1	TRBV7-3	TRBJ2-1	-	TGTGCCAGCAGCCCGCAGACAGGGAGCTTCAACAATGAGCAGTTCTTC	CASSPQTGSFNNEQFF
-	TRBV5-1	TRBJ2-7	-	TGCGCCAGCAGCTTGGAGCCCCATTCCTACGAGCAGTACTTC	CASSLEPHSYEQYF
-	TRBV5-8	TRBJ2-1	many	TGTGCCAGCAGCCAGGACGTCTACAATGAGCAGTTCTTC	CASSQDVYNEQFF
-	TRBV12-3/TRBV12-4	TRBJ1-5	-	TGTGCCAGCAGTTTGGCGGGGGCGTACAATCAGCCCCAGCATTTT	CASSLAGAYNQPQHF
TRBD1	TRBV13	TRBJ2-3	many	TGTGCCAGCAGCTTACCCCCCGGGACAGGAGTGGGCACGCAGTATTTT	CASSLPPGTGVGTQYF
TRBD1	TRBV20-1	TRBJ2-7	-	TGCAGTGCTAGGCGACAGGGGATCTACGAGCAGTACTTC	CSARRQGIYEQYF
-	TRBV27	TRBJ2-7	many	TGTGCCAGCAGTTTATTCCAGGGCCACGAGCAGTACTTC	CASSLFQGHEQYF
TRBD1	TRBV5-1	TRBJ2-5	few	TGCGCCAGCAGCTTTCTACAGGGGGGAGAGACCCAGTACTTC	CASSFLQGGETQYF
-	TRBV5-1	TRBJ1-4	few	TGCGCCAGCAGCTTGGCGCCACAGGGCCCGCAACGGCTGTTTTTT	CASSLAPQGPQRLFF
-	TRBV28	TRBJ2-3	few	TGTGCCAGCAGCTCCGGGTTCTTCGCAGATACGCAGTATTTT	CASSSGFFADTQYF
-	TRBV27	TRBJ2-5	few	TGTGCCAGCAGTGCGCTCCGGGACCGCCAAGAGACCCAGTACTTC	CASSALRDRQETQYF
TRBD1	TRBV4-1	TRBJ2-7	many	TGCGCCAGCAGCCGCCAAGACAGGGGTTCCTACGAGCAGTACTTC	CASSRQDRGSYEQYF
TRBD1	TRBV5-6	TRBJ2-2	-	TGTGCCAGCAGGCTCCCCGGGACAGGGAATTCCGGGGAGCTGTTTTTT	CASRLPGTGNSGELFF
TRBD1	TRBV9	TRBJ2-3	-	TGTGCCAGCAGCATGGACAGGGTGGTAGGAGATACGCAGTATTTT	CASSMDRVVGDTQYF
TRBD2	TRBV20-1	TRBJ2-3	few	TGCAGTGCTAGAGAGATTTGGGAGAGCGGGGGGGCCAGAGATACGCAGTATTTT	CSAREIWESGGARDTQYF
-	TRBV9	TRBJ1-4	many	TGTGCCAGCAGCTCCCAGGGGAACCTTGGTAAACTGTTTTTT	CASSSQGNLGKLFF
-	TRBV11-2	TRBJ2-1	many	TGTGCCAGCACCCCAGGTCGGGGTCCCTACAATGAGCAGTTCTTC	CASTPGRGPYNEQFF
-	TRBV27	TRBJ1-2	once	TGTGCCAGCAGTTCCGTAAAACCCTCGGCCCTAGATGGCTACACCTTC	CASSSVKPSALDGYTF
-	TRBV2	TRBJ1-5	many	TGTGCCAGCAGTGAACTGGGGGGCAATCAGCCCCAGCATTTT	CASSELGGNQPQHF